What follows are 13 T cell receptor beta chains derived from one specimen sequenced in a study of T cells in Graves' hyperthyroidism and ophthalmopathy. The source material, RNA transcripts, was used to amplify TCR beta CDR3 regions. A set of HTBI primers served as the primers for a first-round RT-PCR of the TCR CDR3. TCRdb fed the multiplex PCR reads into MiXCR, producing one record per CDR3 protein. This table has approximately 600,000 distinct CDR3 sequences, around 14% appearing once. The specimen sequenced was blood. These receptors were collected from a woman between 18 and 30 years old with Graves' ophthalmopathy.

The chain uses TRBV19 and TRBJ2-3, with unresolved D. Germline V gene lookup returns CDR1 LNHDA and CDR2 SQIVND (reference sequence). CDR3 length equals 16 residues. The V gene lost 7 bases and the J gene lost 2 bases, with 19 bases spanning the gap. CDR3 in amino acids: CASTRTANLFTDTQYF. The CDR3 DNA follows: TGTGCCAGTACCAGGACCGCGAATCTCTTCACAGATACGCAGTATTTT.

In this sample, this clonotype turned up many times. This chain connects TRBV5-1 to TRBJ1-2; D possibly corresponds to TRBD1 (5 bases). The CDR3 runs to 15 residues. Per germline, CDR1 SGHRS and CDR2 YFSETQ. The V end lost 6 bases, the J end lost 4 bases, and 19 bases lay between the germline ends. The chain's CDR3 is CASTPGQGLIYGYTF. CDR3 nucleotides: TGCGCCAGCACCCCCGGTCAGGGCCTCATCTATGGCTACACCTTC.

This clonotype was seen a few times. The rearrangement uses TRBV10-3 and TRBJ2-1; 8 bases line up with TRBD2. Germline CDR1 ENHRY, CDR2 SYGVKD. J lost 8 bases, V lost 6 bases, and 9 bases had no gene match. The CDR3 is 14 amino acids. CDR3 sequence (DNA): TGTGCCATCAGCCCAACGGGACTAGGGGATGAGCAGTTCTTC. This translates into CAISPTGLGDEQFF.

This clonotype was detected a few times. V gene TRBV12-5 combines with J gene TRBJ2-3; TRBD1 agrees at 10 bases. The germline CDR1 and CDR2 sequences are LGHNT and FRNRAP. With V trimmed by 0 bases and J by 4 bases, 10 bases remained unmatched. The CDR3 sequence is 18 residues long. The CDR3 reads CASGLVRSGDRGPDTQYF. The CDR3 coding sequence is TGTGCTAGTGGTTTGGTACGTTCCGGGGACAGGGGCCCAGATACGCAGTATTTT.

The chain carries TRBV4-1 and TRBJ1-2; the D gene is possibly TRBD1 (6 bases). This CDR3 spans 15 amino acids. The V gene lost 0 bases and the J gene lost 7 bases, with 15 bases spanning the gap. Per germline, CDR1 MGHRA and CDR2 YSYEKL. CDR3 nucleotide sequence: TGCGCCAGCAGCCAAGAGAAGGTACAGGGAAGTGGCTACACCTTC. It specifies CASSQEKVQGSGYTF.

This clonotype was seen repeatedly, ten times or more. The chain carries TRBV6-5 and TRBJ1-4, with D unclear. The germline V gene encodes CDR1 MNHEY and CDR2 SVGAGI. This CDR3 contains 14 residues. The V end was cut by 2 bases, the J end by 2 bases, with 6 bases between. This chain's CDR3 is CASSYDGTNEKLFF. The DNA for the CDR3 is TGTGCCAGCAGTTACGATGGGACTAATGAAAAACTGTTTTTT.

This clonotype came up many times. J is TRBJ2-1 and V is TRBV18; D may be TRBD1 (6 bases). Germline CDR1 KGHSH, CDR2 LQKENI. Trimming removed 3 bases at V and 0 bases at J, with 15 bases between. This CDR3 is built from 17 residues. The CDR3 is CASSPQRGSSSYNEQFF. CDR3 sequence (DNA): TGTGCCAGCTCACCCCAGAGGGGGTCTAGCTCCTACAATGAGCAGTTCTTC. Together with reference TRBV18 and TRBJ2-1, the CDR3 gives the full variable domain: NAGVMQNPRHLVRRRGQEARLRCSPMKGHSHVYWYRQLPEEGLKFMVYLQKENIIDESGMPKERFSAEFPKEGPSILRIQQVVRGDSAAYFCASSPQRGSSSYNEQFFGPGTRLTVL.

The table lists this clonotype with many counts. The chain joins TRBV27 to TRBJ1-5; tentatively, D is TRBD1 (6 bases). CDR1 and CDR2 from the germline V gene are MNHEY and SMNVEV (reference sequence). The CDR3 contains 14 residues. V was shortened by 2 bases and J by 7 bases, with 12 bases between the two germline ends. The CDR3 region has the DNA TGTGCCAGCAGTTTAGCCTTACAGGGACAGCCCCAGCATTTT. Translation: CASSLALQGQPQHF.

The genes are TRBV6-5 and TRBJ1-4, with D hard to call. The V end lost 2 bases, the J end lost 8 bases, and 15 bases lay between the germline ends. The CDR3 length is 15 residues. Germline V gives CDR1 MNHEY, CDR2 SVGAGI. CDR3 loop: CASSYGRERGEKLFF. CDR3 sequence (DNA): TGTGCCAGCAGTTACGGGAGGGAGCGTGGCGAAAAACTGTTTTTT.

This clonotype has ten or more counts. The rearrangement joins TRBV27 to TRBJ2-1; 14 bases fit TRBD2. Germline V gene sequence: CDR1 MNHEY, CDR2 SMNVEV (reference sequence). This CDR3 spans 17 amino acids. The junction had 5 bases not matched to a gene; V was cut back by 3 bases and J by 4 bases. The CDR3 sequence is CASSFVGLAGVYNEQFF. The CDR3 DNA sequence: TGTGCCAGCAGTTTTGTGGGACTAGCGGGAGTTTACAATGAGCAGTTCTTC.

The table lists this clonotype with many counts. CDR3 sequence: CSARETSGPYEQYF. In nucleotides, the CDR3 is TGCAGTGCTAGAGAGACTAGCGGACCCTACGAGCAGTACTTC. The chain is built from TRBV20-1 and TRBJ2-7; TRBD2 aligns across 9 bases. With V trimmed by 0 bases and J by 2 bases, 2 bases remained unmatched. The CDR3 length is 14 residues. In germline, CDR1 is DFQATT, CDR2 SNEGSKA (reference sequence).

This clonotype was recorded at least ten times. The chain couples TRBV20-1 to TRBJ1-2; 11 bases line up with TRBD1. This CDR3 has 15 amino acids. V was pared by 2 bases and J by 4 bases, with 6 bases of the junction left unmatched. Per the germline V gene, CDR1 is DFQATT and CDR2 is SNEGSKA (reference sequence). The CDR3 reads CSARSAGTGGYGYTF. For the CDR3, the DNA is TGCAGTGCTAGATCCGCCGGGACAGGGGGCTATGGCTACACCTTC.

In this sample, this clonotype turned up many times. This chain links TRBV12-3 or TRBV12-4 with TRBJ2-1, with 8 positions matching TRBD1. The length of the CDR3 is 16 residues. Unmatched junction bases numbered 11, after V lost 4 bases and J lost 6 bases. CDR3 loop: CASSSLGRTGSNEQFF. Here the CDR3 DNA reads TGTGCCAGCAGTTCCCTAGGCCGGACAGGGAGCAATGAGCAGTTCTTC.